A single sample is the source of the 17 T cell receptor beta chains below, sequenced in a study of regulatory T cells in long-lasting Graves disease. Through Arm-PCR of CDR3 regions and iRepertoire HTBI primers, TCR beta libraries were built. MiXCR was run by TCRdb on the multiplex PCR reads, yielding one entry per CDR3 protein. Of approximately 470,000 distinct CDR3 sequences in the sample, about 17% were seen once. Time point noted: newly diagnosed GD, antithyroid drugs for less than 3 months. The TCR library was made from RNA that had been extracted from PBMCs in TRIzol. These data are also associated with another study on T cells in Graves' hyperthyroidism and ophthalmopathy.

The specimen comprised peripheral blood mononuclear cells (PBMCs), sampled at new diagnosis, from a patient treated with antithyroid drugs. The source is a middle-aged man with Graves disease.

The chain employs TRBV6-2 or TRBV6-3 and TRBJ2-2, with 8 bases that match TRBD2. Germline lookup yields CDR1 MNHEY and CDR2 SVGEGT. V shed 2 bases and J 7 bases; nucleotides not matched to a gene: 18. CDR3 length equals 19 residues. The CDR3 spells CASSYTGTRGRQESGELFF. The CDR3 bases are TGTGCCAGCAGTTACACCGGGACTAGGGGTCGCCAGGAAAGCGGGGAGCTGTTTTTT.

This clonotype has at least ten counts. The V gene is TRBV6-1, the J gene TRBJ1-5; 8 nucleotides agree with TRBD1. Trimming at V came to 6 bases and at J to 0 bases, leaving 4 bases not matched to a gene. The CDR3 contains 15 residues. CDR1 and CDR2 (germline): MNHNS, SASEGT. The CDR3 DNA sequence: TGTGCCAGCAGACTGACAGGGGATAGCAATCAGCCCCAGCATTTT. The encoded protein is CASRLTGDSNQPQHF.

This rearrangement joins TRBV3-1 to TRBJ2-4; a weak D match, TRBD1 (5 bases). V lost 0 bases and J lost 8, with 11 bases in between. This CDR3 comprises 14 residues. CDR1 is LGHDT, CDR2 YNNKEL, per germline (reference sequence). CDR3 sequence: CASSQDYLRDIQYF. CDR3 DNA: TGTGCCAGCAGCCAAGATTATCTCAGGGACATTCAGTACTTC.

This clonotype was seen a handful of times. The chain joins TRBV5-1 to TRBJ2-7, with D perhaps given as TRBD1 or TRBD2 (5 bases each). The length of the CDR3 is 12 residues. Deletions cut 8 bases from V and 5 bases from J, with 14 bases between. Per the germline V gene, CDR1 is SGHRS and CDR2 is YFSETQ. The CDR3 reads CASRDGTNEQYF. Here the CDR3 DNA reads TGCGCCAGTCGGGACGGGACGAACGAGCAGTACTTC.

This clonotype was recorded many times. V usage is TRBV12-3 or TRBV12-4 and J usage is TRBJ1-1; TRBD1 aligns across 9 bases. V was pared by 5 bases and J by 0 bases, with 13 bases of the junction left unmatched. This CDR3 is 18 amino acids long. The CDR3 DNA sequence: TGTGCCAGCAGTCTATGGACAGGGGCCGGAGTAATGAACACTGAAGCTTTCTTT. This translates into CASSLWTGAGVMNTEAFF.

The rearrangement links TRBV30 to TRBJ2-3; D not resolved. The CDR3 loop spans 12 amino acids. Per the germline V gene, CDR1 is GTSNPN and CDR2 is SVGIG (reference sequence). Deletions cut 1 base from V and 5 bases from J, with 7 bases between. CDR3 residues: CAWSEARDTQYF. CDR3 nucleotides: TGTGCCTGGAGTGAAGCAAGAGATACGCAGTATTTT. The full variable domain, rest sourced from reference TRBV30 and TRBJ2-3, is SQTIHQWPATLVQPVGSPLSLECTVEGTSNPNLYWYRQAAGRGLQLLFYSVGIGQISSEVPQNLSASRPQDRQFILSSKKLLLSDSGFYLCAWSEARDTQYFGPGTRLTVL.

The chain couples TRBV19 to TRBJ1-2; D not resolved. Germline V CDR1 and CDR2: LNHDA, SQIVND (reference sequence). The CDR3 runs to 16 residues. V was cut by 4 bases and J by 0 bases, with 15 bases left in between. The CDR3 spells CASSTYWTGSNYGYTF. CDR3 DNA: TGTGCCAGTAGTACCTACTGGACGGGTTCTAACTATGGCTACACCTTC.

The CDR3 sequence is CASSLAGDPWSDTQYF. DNA of the CDR3: TGTGCCAGCAGCTTAGCCGGGGACCCTTGGTCTGATACGCAGTATTTT. The chain uses TRBV7-9 and TRBJ2-3; D is possibly TRBD1 or TRBD2 (5 bases each). The germline V and J ends were trimmed by 0 bases and 6 bases, with 16 bases remaining between them. Per the germline V gene, CDR1 is SEHNR and CDR2 is FQNEAQ (reference sequence). The CDR3 has 16 amino acids. Using reference TRBV7-9 and TRBJ2-3 for the parts outside the CDR3, the full variable domain is DTGVSQNPRHKITKRGQNVTFRCDPISEHNRLYWYRQTLGQGPEFLTYFQNEAQLEKSRLLSDRFSAERPKGSFSTLEIQRTEQGDSAMYLCASSLAGDPWSDTQYFGPGTRLTVL.

This clonotype was picked up many times. The chain carries TRBV7-8 and TRBJ2-1; D gene unclear. The V and J ends lost 2 bases and 9 bases respectively, with 20 bases between them. Germline V gene sequence: CDR1 SGHVS, CDR2 FQNEAQ. This CDR3 contains 16 residues. The CDR3 bases are TGTGCCAGCAGCTTAAAGCGTGAGCTCCTACAACCTGAGCAGTTCTTC. It is translated as CASSLKRELLQPEQFF. Drawing the rest from reference TRBV7-8 and TRBJ2-1, the complete variable domain is GAGVSQSPRYKVAKRGQDVALRCDPISGHVSLFWYQQALGQGPEFLTYFQNEAQLDKSGLPSDRFFAERPEGSVSTLKIQRTQQEDSAVYLCASSLKRELLQPEQFFGPGTRLTVL.

V usage is TRBV19 and J usage is TRBJ2-3, with 7 bases fitting TRBD2. The CDR3 totals 13 residues. With V trimmed by 1 base and J by 9 bases, 4 bases remained unmatched. The germline CDR1 and CDR2 sequences are LNHDA and SQIVND (reference sequence). CDR3 in DNA: TGTGCCAGTAGTATAGGAGCTAGCGGCACGCAGTATTTT. This gives the protein CASSIGASGTQYF. Full variable domain (missing parts from reference TRBV19 and TRBJ2-3): DGGITQSPKYLFRKEGQNVTLSCEQNLNHDAMYWYRQDPGQGLRLIYYSQIVNDFQKGDIAEGYSVSREKKESFPLTVTSAQKNPTAFYLCASSIGASGTQYFGPGTRLTVL.

In its sample, this clonotype was seen a few times. The CDR3 loop reads CASSEQPGRGSPLHF. CDR3 bases: TGTGCCAGCAGCGAACAGCCGGGACGCGGTTCACCCCTCCACTTT. V and J are TRBV11-2 and TRBJ1-6, with a weak D call TRBD1 (5 bases). V lost 5 bases to trimming and J lost 9 bases, with 17 bases between them. Germline V gene data show CDR1 as SGHAT and CDR2 as FQNNGV. This CDR3 has 15 residues.

This clonotype appeared many times. The rearrangement joins TRBV28 to TRBJ1-2; D is unresolved. Germline CDR1 and CDR2: MDHEN and SYDVKM. The CDR3 is made up of 18 amino acids. The V end was cut by 2 bases, the J end by 4 bases, with 23 bases between. As DNA, the CDR3 is TGTGCCAGCAGTTTAGCCTTGAGGGAATCAAGTTTTGGCTATGGCTACACCTTC. Translating gives CASSLALRESSFGYGYTF.

This clonotype was detected ten times or more. The genes are TRBV5-1 and TRBJ2-5, with D hard to call. Germline V lookup: CDR1 SGHRS, CDR2 YFSETQ. There are 11 residues in the CDR3. Trimming cost V 6 bases and J 4 bases, with 7 bases left between them. The CDR3 coding sequence is TGCGCCAGCAATCCGGGAGAGACCCAGTACTTC. Translating gives CASNPGETQYF.

This clonotype was seen a handful of times. The chain is built from TRBV28 and TRBJ2-5, with TRBD2 matching 8 bases. CDR3 length: 14 amino acids. CDR1 is MDHEN and CDR2 is SYDVKM in the germline V gene. After removal of 6 bases from V and 1 base from J, the junction contained 4 bases not matched to a gene. Here the CDR3 reads CASRKRELQETQYF. The CDR3 DNA sequence: TGTGCCAGCAGAAAGCGGGAGCTCCAAGAGACCCAGTACTTC.

This clonotype was counted ten times or more. The J gene is TRBJ2-1, the V gene TRBV20-1; D possibly corresponds to TRBD2 (6 bases). Trimming cost V 0 bases and J 10 bases, with 22 bases left between them. This CDR3 region has 16 residues. Per germline, CDR1 DFQATT and CDR2 SNEGSKA (reference sequence). Here the CDR3 DNA reads TGCAGTGCTAGAGATCTAAAAGACCTCGGGGGAGGCGAGCAGTTCTTC. This gives the protein CSARDLKDLGGGEQFF.

This clonotype came up many times. The chain recombines TRBV20-1 with TRBJ2-3, with 7 nucleotides matching TRBD1. J lost 4 bases, V lost 4 bases, and 11 bases had no gene match. Germline lookup yields CDR1 DFQATT and CDR2 SNEGSKA (reference sequence). The CDR3 runs 15 residues. CDR3 region: CSATGDGQESDTQYF. CDR3 nucleotide sequence: TGCAGTGCTACTGGGGATGGACAGGAATCAGATACGCAGTATTTT.

The chain is built from TRBV29-1 and TRBJ2-1, with 7 positions matching TRBD2. Germline V gives CDR1 SQVTM, CDR2 ANQGSEA. V shed 6 bases, J shed 4 bases, and the junction held 6 bases outside the gene matches. The CDR3 contains 13 residues. The CDR3 region is CSVGGGVYNEQFF. The CDR3 bases are TGCAGCGTCGGTGGGGGGGTGTACAATGAGCAGTTCTTC.